The subject of this entry is one T cell receptor (beta chain). An end of the junction differs from the germline gene, which may be a read error. CDR1 is DFQATT and CDR2 is SNEGSKA in the germline V gene (reference sequence). The CDR3 runs 12 residues. Carrying unique molecular identifiers, the cDNA also gained a universal primer site through template switching. TCRdb re-called the 5' RACE reads through MiXCR, storing one row per CDR3 protein. The table lists about 490,000 distinct CDR3 sequences, approximately 16% of them singletons. This sample is drawn from a study of identical twins. The sample was also reused in another study, on yellow fever vaccine responses in identical twins.

Sequenced sample: CD4+ T cells sorted from blood. This receptor was identified in a woman between 18 and 30 years old in good health. The chain links TRBV20-1 to TRBJ1-6; TRBD1 might be the D (6 bases). The CDR3 DNA sequence: TGCAGTGCTGGGGGCGGTAATTCACCCCTCCACTTC. Residues: CSAGGGNSPLHF.